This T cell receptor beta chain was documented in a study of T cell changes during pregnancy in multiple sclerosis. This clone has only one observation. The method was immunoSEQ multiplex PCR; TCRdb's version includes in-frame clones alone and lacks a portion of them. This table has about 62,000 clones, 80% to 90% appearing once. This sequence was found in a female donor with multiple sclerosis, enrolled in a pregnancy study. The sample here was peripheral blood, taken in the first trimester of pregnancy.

The CDR3 bases are TGTGCCAGCATGGGAACTAGCGGAACCTACGAGCAGTACTTC. Amino acid sequence: CASMGTSGTYEQYF. This chain links TRBV6-6 with TRBJ2-7, with 8 positions matching TRBD2. CDR1 and CDR2 from the germline V gene are MNHNY and SVGAGI (reference sequence). The CDR3 consists of 14 residues. V was pared by 7 bases and J by 2 bases, with 7 bases of the junction left unmatched.